These T cell receptor beta chains were read from a single sample in a study of blood T cell repertoires in COVID-19. TCRdb's table, derived via immunoSEQ multiplex PCR, lists solely in-frame clones and lacks some. The data show approximately 47,000 clones, approximately 81% seen once. The sequenced sample was peripheral blood. These receptors were collected from a woman aged 55-70 years with acute or convalescent COVID-19. Both conserved end residues are part of each CDR3. A D gene is named only where the DNA matches it firmly. Size values are once, few and many counts, or a class for expanded clones, and some rows have none.

clone size: once; J gene: TRBJ1-2; D gene: -; V gene: TRBV5-1; CDR3 protein: CASSLALGGGGYTF; CDR3 DNA: TGCGCCAGCAGCTTAGCCTTGGGGGGAGGAGGCTACACCTTC
clone size: -; J gene: TRBJ2-1; D gene: -; V gene: TRBV5-8; CDR3 protein: CASRNRQGLHEQFF; CDR3 DNA: TGTGCCAGCAGAAACCGACAGGGACTCCATGAGCAGTTCTTC
clone size: -; J gene: TRBJ1-2; D gene: -; V gene: TRBV10-3; CDR3 protein: CAISVANYGYTF; CDR3 DNA: TGTGCCATCAGTGTCGCTAACTATGGCTACACCTTC
clone size: -; J gene: TRBJ1-1; D gene: TRBD1; V gene: TRBV6-5; CDR3 protein: CASSSPTGVDTEAFF; CDR3 DNA: TGTGCCAGCAGTTCCCCAACAGGGGTCGACACTGAAGCTTTCTTT
clone size: -; J gene: TRBJ2-3; D gene: TRBD2; V gene: TRBV4-2; CDR3 protein: CASSQEPGTSGGGTQYF; CDR3 DNA: TGTGCCAGCAGCCAAGAACCCGGGACTAGCGGGGGCGGTACGCAGTATTTT
clone size: once; J gene: TRBJ1-1; D gene: -; V gene: TRBV3-1/TRBV3-2; CDR3 protein: CASSRRRGGITEAFF; CDR3 DNA: TGTGCCAGCAGCCGACGAAGGGGAGGTATCACTGAAGCTTTCTTT
clone size: -; J gene: TRBJ1-6; D gene: TRBD1; V gene: TRBV19; CDR3 protein: CASSMRTGDNSPLHF; CDR3 DNA: TGTGCCAGTAGTATGCGGACAGGGGATAATTCACCCCTCCACTTT
clone size: -; J gene: TRBJ2-5; D gene: TRBD1; V gene: TRBV7-9; CDR3 protein: CASSPRAVWDRGKETQYF; CDR3 DNA: TGTGCCAGCAGCCCCCGGGCCGTGTGGGACAGGGGGAAAGAGACCCAGTACTTC
clone size: -; J gene: TRBJ1-5; D gene: -; V gene: TRBV18; CDR3 protein: CASSDRREIQPQHF; CDR3 DNA: TGTGCCAGCTCCGATCGCAGGGAAATTCAGCCCCAGCATTTT
clone size: -; J gene: TRBJ2-2; D gene: TRBD1; V gene: TRBV19; CDR3 protein: CASRDRGGGELFF; CDR3 DNA: TGTGCCAGTAGGGACAGGGGAGGAGGGGAGCTGTTTTTT
clone size: -; J gene: TRBJ2-3; D gene: TRBD2; V gene: TRBV9; CDR3 protein: CASSVAASGASTDTQYF; CDR3 DNA: TGTGCCAGCAGCGTAGCGGCTAGCGGGGCTAGCACAGATACGCAGTATTTT
clone size: -; J gene: TRBJ1-1; D gene: TRBD1; V gene: TRBV12-3/TRBV12-4; CDR3 protein: CASSQDRSTEAFF; CDR3 DNA: TGTGCCAGCAGTCAGGACAGGAGCACTGAAGCTTTCTTT
clone size: once; J gene: TRBJ2-2; D gene: -; V gene: TRBV24-1; CDR3 protein: CATSDPSDITGELFF; CDR3 DNA: TGTGCCACCAGTGATCCTAGCGACATCACCGGGGAGCTGTTTTTT
clone size: -; J gene: TRBJ1-4; D gene: -; V gene: TRBV19; CDR3 protein: CASSPRTVEKLFF; CDR3 DNA: TGTGCCAGTAGCCCCCGCACGGTGGAAAAACTGTTTTTT
clone size: few; J gene: TRBJ2-3; D gene: -; V gene: TRBV6-6; CDR3 protein: CASRNGDIPSTDTQYF; CDR3 DNA: TGTGCCAGCAGAAATGGGGACATCCCTAGCACAGATACGCAGTATTTT
clone size: -; J gene: TRBJ2-3; D gene: TRBD1; V gene: TRBV4-1; CDR3 protein: CASRGGQGATTDTQYF; CDR3 DNA: TGCGCCAGCAGAGGGGGACAGGGGGCTACAACAGATACGCAGTATTTT
clone size: -; J gene: TRBJ1-4; D gene: TRBD1; V gene: TRBV2; CDR3 protein: CASSFTTRDRGEPNEKLFF; CDR3 DNA: TGTGCCAGCAGCTTTACCACCCGGGACAGGGGAGAACCTAATGAAAAACTGTTTTTT
clone size: -; J gene: TRBJ1-2; D gene: TRBD1; V gene: TRBV9; CDR3 protein: CASSVASGGVYGYTF; CDR3 DNA: TGTGCCAGCAGCGTTGCTTCAGGGGGCGTCTATGGCTACACCTTC
clone size: -; J gene: TRBJ2-3; D gene: -; V gene: TRBV7-3; CDR3 protein: CASSLYGGKGDTQYF; CDR3 DNA: TGTGCCAGCAGCTTGTATGGCGGGAAGGGGGATACGCAGTATTTT
clone size: -; J gene: TRBJ2-5; D gene: -; V gene: TRBV5-8; CDR3 protein: CASSFEVAQETQYF; CDR3 DNA: TGTGCCAGCAGCTTTGAAGTGGCACAAGAGACCCAGTACTTC
clone size: -; J gene: TRBJ2-1; D gene: TRBD2; V gene: TRBV7-9; CDR3 protein: CASSPGSGSVYNEQFF; CDR3 DNA: TGTGCCAGCAGTCCTGGTAGCGGGAGTGTCTACAATGAGCAGTTCTTC
clone size: -; J gene: TRBJ1-4; D gene: TRBD1; V gene: TRBV2; CDR3 protein: CASSLTGEEKLFF; CDR3 DNA: TGTGCCAGCAGTTTGACAGGGGAAGAAAAACTGTTTTTT
clone size: -; J gene: TRBJ2-2; D gene: -; V gene: TRBV28; CDR3 protein: CASSFRGRKTGELFF; CDR3 DNA: TGTGCCAGCAGTTTTCGGGGAAGAAAGACCGGGGAGCTGTTTTTT
clone size: -; J gene: TRBJ1-1; D gene: TRBD1; V gene: TRBV6-5; CDR3 protein: CASSPRQGNRAEAFF; CDR3 DNA: TGTGCCAGCAGTCCCCGACAGGGAAATAGGGCTGAAGCTTTCTTT
clone size: -; J gene: TRBJ2-4; D gene: -; V gene: TRBV6-1; CDR3 protein: CASSERGLAKNIQYF; CDR3 DNA: TGTGCCAGCAGTGAAAGAGGTCTAGCCAAAAACATTCAGTACTTC
clone size: -; J gene: TRBJ2-5; D gene: -; V gene: TRBV4-2; CDR3 protein: CASSRGNPDRETQYF; CDR3 DNA: TGTGCCAGCAGCCGAGGCAATCCGGATAGGGAGACCCAGTACTTC
clone size: -; J gene: TRBJ1-1; D gene: -; V gene: TRBV11-2; CDR3 protein: CASSLDKGQGGTEAFF; CDR3 DNA: TGTGCCAGCAGCTTAGATAAGGGACAAGGGGGCACTGAAGCTTTCTTT
clone size: -; J gene: TRBJ1-3; D gene: -; V gene: TRBV30; CDR3 protein: CAWRRPGDGNTIYF; CDR3 DNA: TGTGCCTGGAGGCGTCCAGGGGACGGAAACACCATATATTTT
clone size: -; J gene: TRBJ2-3; D gene: TRBD2; V gene: TRBV18; CDR3 protein: CASSPVTASGVADTQYF; CDR3 DNA: TGTGCCAGCTCACCAGTAACGGCTAGCGGGGTGGCGGATACGCAGTATTTT